This TCR beta chain appears in the sequencing data of a study of cytomegalovirus exposure and HLA in healthy donors. Study observations and caveats: Within a later analysis, the majority of CMV-associated TCR beta chains appeared HLA-restricted. Among TCR beta chains of equal frequency, HLA-associated ones were more clonally expanded in a later analysis.

The CDR3 sequence is 14 residues long. V was clipped by 3 bases and J by 4 bases, with 9 bases between them. The germline V gene has CDR1 MNHEY and CDR2 SMNVEV (reference sequence). This clone was seen a few times. The antigen remains unidentified. PCR amplification relied on 60 Vbeta primers (plus 13 Jbeta primers). This table comes from immunoSEQ multiplex PCR, and its TCRdb copy is limited to in-frame clones, with some not included. The table has 99,000 or so clones, about an eighth seen once. The chain couples TRBV27 to TRBJ1-4, with D hard to call. The sequence was collected from a man aged 35 to 55 in good health and CMV-seropositive. The sample consisted of PBMCs. The CDR3: CASSFSWSNEKLFF. For the CDR3, the DNA is TGTGCCAGCAGTTTCTCCTGGAGTAATGAAAAACTGTTTTTT. Full variable domain (missing parts from reference TRBV27 and TRBJ1-4): EAQVTQNPRYLITVTGKKLTVTCSQNMNHEYMSWYRQDPGLGLRQIYYSMNVEVTDKGDVPEGYKVSRKEKRNFPLILESPSPNQTSLYFCASSFSWSNEKLFFGSGTQLSVL.